Only a few counts were recorded for the clone carrying this T cell receptor (beta chain). Its matching antigen is unknown. CDR3 length equals 14 residues. The germline CDR1 and CDR2 sequences are MNHNS and SASEGT. The J segment lost 3 bases and the V segment lost 6 bases, leaving 5 bases of the junction unmatched. This record comes from a study of OX40 agonist ivuxolimab in advanced cancers. The data were produced by immunoSEQ multiplex PCR, yet TCRdb's version contains in-frame clones alone and is incomplete. The data show about 53,000 clones, roughly 84% seen once. Overall study results and limits: Fewer expanded clones were found on average in CD4+ than in CD8+ T cells.

The chain recombines TRBV6-1 with TRBJ2-4; 7 bases are shared with TRBD1. The source is an adult with an advanced solid tumor such as melanoma, head and neck, liver or kidney cancer. The material sequenced was CD4+ or CD8+ T cells sorted from blood, taken in a trial of the OX40 agonist ivuxolimab. The CDR3 DNA reads TGTGCCAGCAGCTCACAGGGGCTCAAAAACATTCAGTACTTC. Protein: CASSSQGLKNIQYF.